These T cell receptor beta chains were read from a single sample in a study of cytomegalovirus exposure and HLA in healthy donors. Repertoires were generated with immunoSEQ multiplex PCR, while TCRdb's copy carries only in-frame clones and drops some. The sample includes fewer than 200,000 clones, about 89% of them seen just once. The sample comprised PBMCs. These receptor sequences come from a man younger than 45 in good health and CMV-seropositive. Each CDR3 is given without its conserved first and last residue.

TRBV11-2,TRBJ2-7,ASSSSGGAYEQY
TRBV28,TRBJ2-7,ASNPTGISYEQY
TRBV11-3,TRBJ1-4,ASSLRQGGEKLF
TRBV9,TRBJ2-5,ASSVDLLVKTQY
TRBV7-3,TRBJ1-1,ASSPAGNTEAF
TRBV9,TRBJ2-6,ASSVLGSSSGANVLT
TRBV9,TRBJ1-5,ASSAVSNQPQH
TRBV6-4,TRBJ2-3,ASSVDRADTQY
TRBV9,TRBJ1-4,ASSAQGSNEKLF
TRBV11-2,TRBJ1-4,ASTSVLGMEKLF
TRBV6-1,TRBJ2-1,ASSGDWTSYEQF
TRBV28,TRBJ2-3,ASGEVRDTQY
TRBV30,TRBJ1-2,AWSWAGGNYGYT
TRBV20-1,TRBJ2-3,SAAQGGTQY
TRBV28,TRBJ2-7,ASRIAGDLYEQY
TRBV18,TRBJ2-7,ASSPGPSYEQY
TRBV28,TRBJ2-7,ASSLGAGPYEQY
TRBV9,TRBJ2-7,ASSHDGLDSYEQY
TRBV4-1,TRBJ2-6,ASSHTDRAGANVLT
TRBV4-1,TRBJ2-5,ASSPAGIWYQETQY
TRBV7-9,TRBJ2-7,ASGEPGTDLGSYEQY
TRBV7-3,TRBJ2-1,ASSSPGNNEQF
TRBV5-6,TRBJ1-2,ASSFPRDVYGYT
TRBV7-2,TRBJ2-3,ASRLTQSSDTQY
TRBV28,TRBJ2-7,ASKDLRHEQY
TRBV7-3,TRBJ2-3,ASSSRAHSNTDTQY
TRBV6-1,TRBJ1-6,ASAVGTNSPLH
TRBV27,TRBJ1-4,ASSSAGGGPNEKLF
TRBV28,TRBJ1-2,ASSLRPRGRQGTYGYT
TRBV15,TRBJ2-5,ATSRDQGKETQY
TRBV14,TRBJ2-7,ASSQEWGTGQYEQY
TRBV5-8,TRBJ2-1,ASSRQGRGYNEQF
TRBV6-5,TRBJ2-2,ASSYHGGGELF
TRBV15,TRBJ2-1,ATSLGLAFYNEQF
TRBV11-3,TRBJ2-7,ASSIYRGSTYEQY
TRBV2,TRBJ2-1,ASLLAVYNEQF
TRBV2,TRBJ2-7,ASLRGGSYEQY
TRBV4-3,TRBJ2-7,ASSQELAGSSYEQY
TRBV27,TRBJ1-5,ASSFFFSPQRNQPQH
TRBV6-5,TRBJ2-2,ASSSNTGELF
TRBV11-2,TRBJ1-1,ASSPFPRGKGMNTEAF
TRBV6-1,TRBJ1-1,ASSVQGANTEAF
TRBV7-9,TRBJ1-2,ASSLGQNNT
TRBV7-6,TRBJ2-7,ASSSLAGRASYEQY
TRBV4-3,TRBJ2-6,ASSQEGGSSGANVLT
TRBV28,TRBJ2-3,ASSSLAGGDTQY
TRBV4-1,TRBJ1-6,ASSQGEGIGSPLH
TRBV6-1,TRBJ2-7,ASSSGPLSFYEQY
TRBV6-5,TRBJ2-1,ASSYISGSPYNEQF
TRBV11-3,TRBJ2-4,ASSQNREDIQY
TRBV29-1,TRBJ2-1,SGGWTRNYNEQF
TRBV11-3,TRBJ1-1,ASSFGSGSSNTEAF